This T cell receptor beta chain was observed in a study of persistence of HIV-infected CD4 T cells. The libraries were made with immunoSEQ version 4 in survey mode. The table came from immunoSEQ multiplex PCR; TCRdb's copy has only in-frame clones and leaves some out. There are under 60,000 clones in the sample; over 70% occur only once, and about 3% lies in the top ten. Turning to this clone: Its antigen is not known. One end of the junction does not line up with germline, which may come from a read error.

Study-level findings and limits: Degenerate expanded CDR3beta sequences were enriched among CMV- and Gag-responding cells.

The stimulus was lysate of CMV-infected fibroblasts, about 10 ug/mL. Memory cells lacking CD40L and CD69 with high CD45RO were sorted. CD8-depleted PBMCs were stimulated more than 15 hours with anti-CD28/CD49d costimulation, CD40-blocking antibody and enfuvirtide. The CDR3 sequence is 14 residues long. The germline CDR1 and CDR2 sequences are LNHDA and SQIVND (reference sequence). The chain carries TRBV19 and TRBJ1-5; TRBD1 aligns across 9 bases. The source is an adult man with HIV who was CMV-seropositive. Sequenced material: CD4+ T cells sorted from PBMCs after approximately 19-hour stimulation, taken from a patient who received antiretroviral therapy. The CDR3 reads CASSSTGGKQPQHF. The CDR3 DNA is TGTGCCAGTAGTTCTACAGGGGGCAAACAGCCCCAGCATTTT.